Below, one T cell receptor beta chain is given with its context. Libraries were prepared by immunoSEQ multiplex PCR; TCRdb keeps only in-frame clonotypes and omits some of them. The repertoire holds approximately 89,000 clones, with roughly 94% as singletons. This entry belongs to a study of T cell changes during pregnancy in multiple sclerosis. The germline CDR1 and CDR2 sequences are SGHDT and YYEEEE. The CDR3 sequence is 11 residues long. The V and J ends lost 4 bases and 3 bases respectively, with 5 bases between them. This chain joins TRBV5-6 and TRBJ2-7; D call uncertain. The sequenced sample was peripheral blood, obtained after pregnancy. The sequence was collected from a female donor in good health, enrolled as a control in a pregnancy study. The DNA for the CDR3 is TGTGCCAGCAGCAACAACTACGAGCAGTACTTC. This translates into CASSNNYEQYF.